These 20 T cell receptor beta chains came from one sample sequenced in a study of control samples from healthy donors and cancer patients. Sequenced by immunoSEQ multiplex PCR; TCRdb stores in-frame clones only, minus some. The table has 400,000 to 500,000 clones, over 75% seen once. Specimen: PBMCs. These receptors were collected from a man aged 35 to 55 with head and neck cancer.

This chain uses TRBV10-3 with TRBJ1-1; D is unresolved. The CDR3 runs 15 residues. Trimming removed 0 bases at V and 4 bases at J, with 12 bases between. The V gene's germline CDR1 is ENHRY and CDR2 SYGVKD. In nucleotides, the CDR3 is TGTGCCATCAGTGAGTCGTCGGGGAGAGGCACTGAAGCTTTCTTT. It encodes CAISESSGRGTEAFF.

CDR3 DNA sequence: TGTGCCTGGAGTGGGTCAGGGGGACAGCCCCAGCATTTT. It yields the protein CAWSGSGGQPQHF. This rearrangement joins TRBV30 to TRBJ1-5; TRBD1 matches at 7 bases. The CDR3 sequence is 13 residues long. CDR1 and CDR2 (germline): GTSNPN, SVGIG (reference sequence). With V trimmed by 1 base and J by 7 bases, 4 bases remained unmatched.

The chain has TRBV5-1 and TRBJ2-7; a possible D gene is TRBD1 (7 bases). V lost 4 bases to trimming and J lost 9 bases, with 23 bases between them. CDR3 size: 15 residues. Germline V gene lookup returns CDR1 SGHRS and CDR2 YFSETQ. The CDR3 DNA reads TGCGCCAGCAGCAATACAGGGGACTCATACGAGTGGCAGTACTTC. Translating gives CASSNTGDSYEWQYF.

V gene TRBV29-1 combines with J gene TRBJ2-1, with a possible D match to TRBD2 (6 bases). Germline V lookup: CDR1 SQVTM, CDR2 ANQGSEA. This CDR3 has 12 residues. Between the trimmed V and J ends, which lost 6 bases and 5 bases, there was a span of 11 bases. The CDR3 DNA sequence: TGCAGCGTGGCGGGACCGCACAATGAGCAGTTCTTC. This translates into CSVAGPHNEQFF.

The chain joins TRBV28 to TRBJ1-1, with unresolved D. The germline CDR1 and CDR2 sequences are MDHEN and SYDVKM. Trimming pared 5 bases from V and 1 base from J, leaving 11 bases between. The CDR3 length is 14 residues. The CDR3 region is CASSIPRENTEAFF. CDR3 in DNA: TGTGCCAGCAGTATCCCCCGGGAGAACACTGAAGCTTTCTTT.

V usage is TRBV11-2 and J usage is TRBJ2-1; no clear D gene. CDR1 is SGHAT, CDR2 FQNNGV, per germline. This CDR3 is 15 amino acids long. V was shortened by 3 bases and J by 1 base, with 10 bases between the two germline ends. The CDR3 nucleotides read TGTGCCAGCAGCTTTCTATTTGCATCCTACAATGAGCAGTTCTTC. Protein: CASSFLFASYNEQFF.

V and J are TRBV29-1 and TRBJ2-1; TRBD2 matches at 11 bases. In germline, CDR1 is SQVTM, CDR2 ANQGSEA. The CDR3 extends over 14 amino acids. J gave up 3 bases and V 7 bases, and 5 bases lay outside the gene matches. The CDR3 sequence is CSAAGLAVYNEQFF. The DNA of the CDR3 is TGCAGCGCTGCGGGACTAGCGGTCTACAATGAGCAGTTCTTC.

The chain is built from TRBV5-8 and TRBJ1-1; 8 nucleotides align to TRBD1. The junction had 11 bases not matched to a gene; V was cut back by 5 bases and J by 5 bases. The CDR3 is made up of 15 amino acids. From germline, CDR1 is SGHTS and CDR2 YDEGEE. CDR3 sequence reads: CASSLQGEKRTEAFF. In DNA form, the CDR3 reads TGTGCCAGCAGTTTACAGGGGGAAAAACGGACTGAAGCTTTCTTT.

This chain connects TRBV28 to TRBJ1-1, with D possibly TRBD1 on 6 matching bases. Trimming took off 8 bases at V and 0 bases at J, with 16 bases between the two ends. In germline, CDR1 is MDHEN, CDR2 SYDVKM. The CDR3 sequence is 15 residues long. As DNA, the CDR3 is TGTGCCAGCGGAATGGGGGGGGCGATGAACACTGAAGCTTTCTTT. Protein product: CASGMGGAMNTEAFF.

The chain employs TRBV12-3 or TRBV12-4 and TRBJ1-2, with a tentative D call TRBD1 (5 bases). V was clipped by 5 bases and J by 8 bases, with 15 bases between them. This CDR3 is 13 amino acids long. In DNA, the CDR3 is TGTGCCAGCAGTCTAGACTCGGGGGGAGGCTACACCTTC. Translation: CASSLDSGGGYTF.

The chain combines TRBV28 with TRBJ2-3; D gene ambiguous. Germline CDR1 and CDR2: MDHEN and SYDVKM. The germline V and J ends were trimmed by 5 bases and 0 bases, with 15 bases remaining between them. The CDR3 is 16 amino acids. CDR3 in amino acids: CASSPPGLVSTDTQYF. The CDR3 region has the DNA TGTGCCAGCAGTCCCCCCGGGCTAGTGAGCACAGATACGCAGTATTTT.

The CDR3 sequence: CSFEQGYEQYF. The CDR3 DNA sequence: TGCAGCTTCGAACAGGGCTACGAGCAGTACTTC. V is TRBV29-1 and J is TRBJ2-7; tentatively, D is TRBD1 (6 bases). The V end was cut by 8 bases, the J end by 3 bases, with 11 bases between. Germline V gene lookup returns CDR1 SQVTM and CDR2 ANQGSEA. This CDR3 has 11 amino acids.

The chain is built from TRBV14 and TRBJ1-6, with D hard to call. The V end lost 0 bases, the J end lost 11 bases, and 5 bases lay between the germline ends. This CDR3 spans 12 amino acids. Germline CDR1 reads SGHDN; CDR2 reads FVKESK. CDR3 region: CASSQDRPPLHF. CDR3 DNA sequence: TGTGCCAGCAGCCAAGATCGACCACCCCTCCACTTT.

This clone was seen only a few times. V usage is TRBV7-8 and J usage is TRBJ1-1; D not resolved. Germline V gene lookup returns CDR1 SGHVS and CDR2 FQNEAQ. The V and J ends lost 6 bases and 2 bases respectively, with 16 bases between them. There are 15 residues in the CDR3. CDR3 in DNA: TGTGCCAGCAGTAAGGCAACAATGGATAACACTGAAGCTTTCTTT. Protein: CASSKATMDNTEAFF.

This chain connects TRBV6-6 to TRBJ2-1; 10 bases agree with TRBD1. The CDR3 has 17 residues. Trimming at V came to 5 bases and at J to 6 bases, leaving 13 bases not matched to a gene. Germline lookup yields CDR1 MNHNY and CDR2 SVGAGI (reference sequence). The CDR3 reads CASSRGGPGTGANEQFF. The CDR3 DNA is TGTGCCAGCAGTCGAGGAGGCCCCGGGACAGGGGCCAATGAGCAGTTCTTC.

The chain has TRBV30 and TRBJ1-1, with D tentatively TRBD1 (5 bases). Between the trimmed V and J ends, which lost 3 bases and 4 bases, there was a span of 18 bases. The CDR3 has 15 amino acids. Germline-derived CDR1 and CDR2 are GTSNPN and SVGIG (reference sequence). The chain's CDR3 is CAWRIHTERGTEAFF. In nucleotides, the CDR3 is TGTGCCTGGAGAATACATACGGAAAGGGGCACTGAAGCTTTCTTT.

The chain combines TRBV28 with TRBJ1-4; D is unclear. In germline, CDR1 is MDHEN, CDR2 SYDVKM. V was cut by 8 bases and J by 6 bases, with 13 bases left in between. The CDR3 runs 13 residues. The CDR3 loop is CASVDPPDEKLFF. CDR3 sequence (DNA): TGTGCCAGCGTCGACCCCCCTGATGAAAAACTGTTTTTT. The full variable domain, in which reference TRBV28 and TRBJ1-4 provide the parts outside the CDR3, is DVKVTQSSRYLVKRTGEKVFLECVQDMDHENMFWYRQDPGLGLRLIYFSYDVKMKEKGDIPEGYSVSREKKERFSLILESASTNQTSMYLCASVDPPDEKLFFGSGTQLSVL.

The rearrangement links TRBV5-5 to TRBJ1-5; D is unclear. The CDR3 sequence is 16 residues long. The ends were cut back, 4 bases at V and 2 bases at J, with 16 bases in the middle. CDR1 is SGHKS, CDR2 YYEKEE, per germline (reference sequence). CDR3 in DNA: TGTGCCAGCAGCAACCCCAGTGATCTCGGCAATCAGCCCCAGCATTTT. It encodes CASSNPSDLGNQPQHF.

V gene TRBV4-2 combines with J gene TRBJ2-7, with 7 nucleotides matching TRBD1. Germline values: CDR1 LGHNA, CDR2 YNFKEQ. There are 15 residues in the CDR3. Unmatched junction bases numbered 7, after V lost 0 bases and J lost 5 bases. The CDR3 sequence: CASSQEVTGSHEQYF. The CDR3 nucleotides are TGTGCCAGCAGCCAAGAAGTGACAGGGTCCCACGAGCAGTACTTC.

The rearrangement uses TRBV21-1 and TRBJ2-5; no DNA check was done on the table's D call, TRBD2. TRBV21-1 is a pseudogene locus. The CDR3 runs 13 residues. CDR3 in DNA: TGTGCCAGCGGTGTAGCGGTCGAAGAGACCCAGTACTTC. It specifies CASGVAVEETQYF.